This T cell receptor beta chain was observed in a study of blood T cell repertoires in COVID-19. About the research overall: PBMCs, B-cell-depleted T cells, or T cells provided the cDNA or gDNA that made up the material.

There are 14 residues in the CDR3. Germline-derived CDR1 and CDR2 are MDHEN and SYDVKM. Trimming shortened V by 4 bases and J by 2 bases, and 11 bases separated the two germline ends. As handled by the study authors: How many nucleated cells were present was estimated from reference gene primer amplification. The protocol was immunoSEQ multiplex PCR, while the TCRdb copy is restricted to in-frame clones and leaves out a portion. V, J and clone size are those of that table, while D and trimming were read from the DNA. The sample includes approximately 300,000 clones, approximately 84% seen only once; the top ten take about 15%.

This receptor was taken from a person aged 65-85 years with COVID-19, enrolled during active disease. The source material was peripheral blood. This chain joins TRBV28 and TRBJ2-5; no reliable D call. CDR3 residues: CASSSRRVQETQYF. The CDR3 nucleotides read TGTGCCAGCAGTTCTCGACGGGTTCAAGAGACCCAGTACTTC.